This TCR beta chain was observed in a study of blood T cell repertoires in COVID-19. Whole-study context: Sources were T cells, B-cell-depleted T cells, or PBMCs; the material itself was cDNA or gDNA.

This CDR3 has 17 amino acids. V shed 4 bases, J shed 1 base, and the junction held 3 bases outside the gene matches. Germline V gene sequence: CDR1 SGHNT, CDR2 YYREEE (reference sequence). Original processing notes: Counts of nucleated cells, estimated from reference gene primer amplification, were obtained. Generated by immunoSEQ multiplex PCR, the TCRdb table keeps only in-frame clones and is missing some. V, J and clone size were drawn from that table, and D and trimming were deduced from the DNA. The data hold about 200,000 clones, with around nine tenths observed a single time. The genes are TRBV5-4 and TRBJ2-3; 16 nucleotides line up with TRBD2. The clonotype comes from a man aged 40-50 years with active or convalescent COVID-19. The sample taken for sequencing was peripheral blood. The CDR3 loop reads CASSTGTSGRGTDTQYF. The CDR3 DNA is TGTGCCAGCAGCACCGGGACTAGCGGGAGGGGCACAGATACGCAGTATTTT.